Presented here are 15 T cell receptor beta chains from one specimen sequenced in a study of ipilimumab plus nivolumab after autologous stem cell transplantation. Libraries were prepared by immunoSEQ multiplex PCR; TCRdb keeps only in-frame clonotypes and omits some of them. The data hold more than 13,000 clones, with roughly 79% observed a single time. This specimen was PBMCs, taken in a trial of ipilimumab plus nivolumab as post-transplant consolidation. Receptors originate from a male donor with primary mediastinal lymphoma.

The V and J genes are TRBV2 and TRBJ2-7, with 7 positions matching TRBD1. CDR3 length: 14 amino acids. Germline CDR1 is SNHLY and CDR2 is FYNNEI. With V trimmed by 4 bases and J by 1 base, 4 bases remained unmatched. CDR3 sequence (DNA): TGTGCCAGCAGTGCGACAGGGCATTCCTACGAGCAGTACTTC. Translated, it gives CASSATGHSYEQYF.

The chain employs TRBV7-9 and TRBJ1-6; 9 bases are a match to TRBD1. The length of the CDR3 is 13 residues. With 6 bases clipped from V and 12 bases from J, the junction kept 6 bases outside the gene matches. CDR1 is SEHNR and CDR2 is FQNEAQ in the germline V gene (reference sequence). Written as DNA, the CDR3 is TGTGCCAGCAGTGGGACAGGGTCTGTACCCCTCCACTTT. This sequence encodes CASSGTGSVPLHF.

This chain uses TRBV10-2 with TRBJ1-1; D gene uncertain. The V and J ends lost 2 bases and 5 bases respectively, with 3 bases between them. CDR3 length: 11 residues. The V gene's germline CDR1 is WSHSY and CDR2 SAAADI. CDR3 sequence reads: CASSERTEAFF. In DNA form, the CDR3 reads TGCGCCAGCAGTGAGAGGACTGAAGCTTTCTTT.

The chain uses TRBV4-1 and TRBJ2-4, with D perhaps assigned TRBD1 or TRBD2 (6 bases each). Germline assignment: CDR1 MGHRA and CDR2 YSYEKL. With 0 bases removed from V and 6 bases from J, the gap between germline ends came to 9 bases. This CDR3 comprises 14 residues. The CDR3 loop is CASSQESGANIQYF. The CDR3 DNA reads as TGCGCCAGCAGCCAAGAGTCGGGGGCAAACATTCAGTACTTC.

This clone was seen once. This chain's CDR3 is CASSVAETLSSNQPQHF. The CDR3 DNA sequence: TGTGCCAGCAGCGTAGCGGAGACCTTAAGTAGCAATCAGCCCCAGCATTTT. The gene calls are TRBV9 and TRBJ1-5; D gene ambiguous. Germline CDR1 reads SGDLS; CDR2 reads YYNGEE. Trimming took 0 bases from V and 0 from J, leaving 13 bases between them. The CDR3 sequence is 17 residues long.

Notes on this clone: Other DNA sequences in this specimen translate into the identical CDR3. The chain is built from TRBV5-1 and TRBJ2-7; 7 bases map to TRBD1. The CDR3 is made up of 14 amino acids. With V trimmed by 2 bases and J by 5 bases, 7 bases remained unmatched. Germline V lookup: CDR1 SGHRS, CDR2 YFSETQ. CDR3 loop: CASSFQGVRNEQYF. The CDR3 bases are TGCGCCAGCAGCTTCCAGGGGGTGAGGAACGAGCAGTACTTC.

This chain links TRBV28 with TRBJ2-5, with TRBD2 matching over 10 bases. Unmatched junction bases numbered 14, after V lost 6 bases and J lost 1 base. Germline V lookup: CDR1 MDHEN, CDR2 SYDVKM. The CDR3 is 18 amino acids. DNA for the CDR3: TGTGCCAGCAGGAAACTGACCCTTAGCGGGAGGTCCCAAGAGACCCAGTACTTC. The encoded protein is CASRKLTLSGRSQETQYF.

This clone was counted a few times. The chain couples TRBV5-1 to TRBJ2-2; 10 bases line up with TRBD1. The CDR3 is 16 amino acids. Germline CDR1 SGHRS, CDR2 YFSETQ. The J segment lost 0 bases and the V segment lost 4 bases, leaving 3 bases of the junction unmatched. The chain's CDR3 is CASSEGQGSNTGELFF. The CDR3 DNA follows: TGCGCCAGCAGCGAGGGACAGGGGTCGAACACCGGGGAGCTGTTTTTT.

The count of this clone is one. The chain uses TRBV29-1 and TRBJ2-1; weak D call: TRBD2 (7 bases). Deletions cut 7 bases from V and 11 bases from J, with 18 bases between. The CDR3 loop spans 12 amino acids. Germline V CDR1 and CDR2: SQVTM, ANQGSEA. CDR3 sequence reads: CSARGGGGQQFF. DNA of the CDR3: TGCAGCGCTCGGGGAGGGGGGGGTCAGCAGTTCTTC.

The J gene is TRBJ1-2, the V gene TRBV9; D remains ambiguous. There are 13 residues in the CDR3. Trimming pared 0 bases from V and 4 bases from J, leaving 7 bases between. Germline CDR1 reads SGDLS; CDR2 reads YYNGEE. Here the CDR3 reads CASSVDESYGYTF. The CDR3 bases are TGTGCCAGCAGCGTAGATGAATCCTATGGCTACACCTTC. The whole variable domain, filled in from reference TRBV9 and TRBJ1-2, reads DSGVTQTPKHLITATGQRVTLRCSPRSGDLSVYWYQQSLDQGLQFLIQYYNGEERAKGNILERFSAQQFPDLHSELNLSSLELGDSALYFCASSVDESYGYTFGSGTRLTVV.

The V call is TRBV7-8, the J call TRBJ2-7, with D unresolved. CDR1 is SGHVS and CDR2 is FQNEAQ in the germline V gene. The V end lost 3 bases, the J end lost 2 bases, and 8 bases lay between the germline ends. The CDR3 is 13 amino acids. CDR3 nucleotide sequence: TGTGCCAGCAGCTTTAGCCACACCTACGAGCAGTACTTC. It codes for CASSFSHTYEQYF.

In this sample, this clone is medium-sized (0.01 to 0.1%). The V gene is TRBV29-1, the J gene TRBJ2-5; 10 nucleotides line up with TRBD2. There are 14 residues in the CDR3. Germline V CDR1 and CDR2: SQVTM, ANQGSEA. The junction had 9 bases not matched to a gene; V was cut back by 6 bases and J by 5 bases. The CDR3 nucleotides read TGCAGCGTCCGGGCAGCGGGAGGGAGGGAGACCCAGTACTTC. Protein sequence: CSVRAAGGRETQYF.

The V gene is TRBV6-1, the J gene TRBJ2-2, with D tentatively TRBD2 (5 bases). CDR1 is MNHNS and CDR2 is SASEGT in the germline V gene. V shed 7 bases and J shed 7 bases, with 19 bases lying between them. The CDR3 is made up of 15 amino acids. The CDR3 loop reads CASTRNGDFSGELFF. The CDR3 DNA sequence: TGTGCCAGCACACGGAACGGGGATTTCAGCGGGGAGCTGTTTTTT.

The sample holds one count of this clone. The genes are TRBV9 and TRBJ1-4; no firm D call. The germline V and J ends were trimmed by 0 bases and 8 bases, with 11 bases remaining between them. CDR3 length: 14 amino acids. Looked up from germline, CDR1 is SGDLS and CDR2 is YYNGEE. The CDR3 loop reads CASSVGPQTEKLFF. For the CDR3, the DNA is TGTGCCAGCAGCGTAGGGCCCCAGACCGAAAAACTGTTTTTT.

A few counts support this clone. The chain combines TRBV4-1 with TRBJ1-5; tentative D call: TRBD1 (5 bases). The CDR3 runs to 15 residues. Per germline, CDR1 MGHRA and CDR2 YSYEKL. The ends were cut back, 0 bases at V and 5 bases at J, with 11 bases in the middle. CDR3 DNA sequence: TGCGCCAGCAGCCAAGATATGGGGACCCATCAGCCCCAGCATTTT. Protein sequence: CASSQDMGTHQPQHF.